The sample holds a few counts of the clone carrying this TCR beta chain. The conserved phenylalanine or tryptophan normally closing the CDR3 is absent here, so this likely arose from a read error. TCR beta CDR3 sequences were amplified from RNA transcripts. First-round RT-PCR targeting the TCR CDR3 was performed with the HTBI primer set. TCRdb recomputed calls from the multiplex PCR reads with MiXCR, one row per CDR3 protein. The sample contains about 500,000 distinct CDR3 sequences, 15% to 20% of which appear only once. The sample originates from a study of T cells in Graves' hyperthyroidism and ophthalmopathy. CDR1 MNHNS and CDR2 SASEGT come from the germline V gene. The V gene end was trimmed by 5 bases and the J gene end by 4 bases; junction bases not matched to a gene: 9. This CDR3 has 15 amino acids.

This receptor was identified in a woman in her twenties or thirties with Graves' ophthalmopathy. The specimen sequenced was blood. This sequence joins TRBV6-1 and TRBJ1-1, with 8 positions matching TRBD1. The DNA for the CDR3 is TGTGCCAGCAGTCCCGGGACAGGTTCTAGCACTGAAGCTTTCCTT. Translated: CASSPGTGSSTEAFL.